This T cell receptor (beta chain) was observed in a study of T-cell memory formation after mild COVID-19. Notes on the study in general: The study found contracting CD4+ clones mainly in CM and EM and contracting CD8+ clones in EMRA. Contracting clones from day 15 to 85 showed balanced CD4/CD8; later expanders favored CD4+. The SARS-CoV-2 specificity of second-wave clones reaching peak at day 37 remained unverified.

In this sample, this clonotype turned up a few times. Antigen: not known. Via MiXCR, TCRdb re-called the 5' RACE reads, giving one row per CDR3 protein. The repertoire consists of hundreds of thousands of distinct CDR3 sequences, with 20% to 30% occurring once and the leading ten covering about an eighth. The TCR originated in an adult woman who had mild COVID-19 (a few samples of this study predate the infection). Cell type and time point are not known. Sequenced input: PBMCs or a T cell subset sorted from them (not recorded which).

The CDR3 spells CASSLVGETYEQYF. CDR3 nucleotides: TGCGCCAGCAGCTTGGTAGGAGAGACCTACGAGCAGTACTTC. This rearrangement joins TRBV5-1 to TRBJ2-7; D is undetermined. The V and J ends lost 0 bases and 2 bases respectively, with 9 bases between them. The CDR3 loop spans 14 amino acids. Germline assignment: CDR1 SGHRS and CDR2 YFSETQ.